This TCR beta chain appears in the sequencing data of a study of T-cell reconstitution after alpha-beta-depleted transplantation in children. There are a few counts of this clonotype. Unique molecular identifiers were incorporated when the TCRbeta library was constructed. TCRdb used MiXCR to reprocess the PCR reads, holding one entry per CDR3 protein. The sample shows approximately 97,000 distinct CDR3 sequences, 4.5% to 7.5% of them seen only once. This sequence was found in a female patient aged 2-10 years who had a stem cell transplant for Fanconi anemia, so the T cells may come from the graft donor. The sample here was PBMCs, mostly from graft donor cells, taken 60 days after TCRalphabeta/CD19-depleted stem cell transplant.

The CDR3 DNA reads TGTGCCAGCAGTATTACGGGGACAGGGGTCATACTCTACGAGCAGTACTTC. Its translation: CASSITGTGVILYEQYF. The chain carries TRBV28 and TRBJ2-7, with 10 nucleotides matching TRBD1. The CDR3 totals 17 residues. Trimming took 5 bases from V and 3 from J; bases not matched to a gene: 13. Looked up from germline, CDR1 is MDHEN and CDR2 is SYDVKM.